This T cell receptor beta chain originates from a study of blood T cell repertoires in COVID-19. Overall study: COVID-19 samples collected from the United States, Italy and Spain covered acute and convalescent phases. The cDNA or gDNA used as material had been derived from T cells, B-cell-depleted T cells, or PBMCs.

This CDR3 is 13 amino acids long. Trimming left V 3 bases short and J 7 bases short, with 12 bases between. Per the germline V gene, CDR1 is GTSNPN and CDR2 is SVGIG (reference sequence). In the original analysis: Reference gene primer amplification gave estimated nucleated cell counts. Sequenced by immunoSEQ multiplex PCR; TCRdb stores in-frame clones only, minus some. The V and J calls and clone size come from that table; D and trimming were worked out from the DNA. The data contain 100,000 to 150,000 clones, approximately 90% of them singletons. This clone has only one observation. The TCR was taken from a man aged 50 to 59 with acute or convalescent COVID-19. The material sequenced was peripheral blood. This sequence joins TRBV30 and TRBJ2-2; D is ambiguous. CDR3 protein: CAWRERLIGELFF. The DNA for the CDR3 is TGTGCCTGGAGGGAAAGACTGATCGGGGAGCTGTTTTTT. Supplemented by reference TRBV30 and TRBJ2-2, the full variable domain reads SQTIHQWPATLVQPVGSPLSLECTVEGTSNPNLYWYRQAAGRGLQLLFYSVGIGQISSEVPQNLSASRPQDRQFILSSKKLLLSDSGFYLCAWRERLIGELFFGEGSRLTVL.